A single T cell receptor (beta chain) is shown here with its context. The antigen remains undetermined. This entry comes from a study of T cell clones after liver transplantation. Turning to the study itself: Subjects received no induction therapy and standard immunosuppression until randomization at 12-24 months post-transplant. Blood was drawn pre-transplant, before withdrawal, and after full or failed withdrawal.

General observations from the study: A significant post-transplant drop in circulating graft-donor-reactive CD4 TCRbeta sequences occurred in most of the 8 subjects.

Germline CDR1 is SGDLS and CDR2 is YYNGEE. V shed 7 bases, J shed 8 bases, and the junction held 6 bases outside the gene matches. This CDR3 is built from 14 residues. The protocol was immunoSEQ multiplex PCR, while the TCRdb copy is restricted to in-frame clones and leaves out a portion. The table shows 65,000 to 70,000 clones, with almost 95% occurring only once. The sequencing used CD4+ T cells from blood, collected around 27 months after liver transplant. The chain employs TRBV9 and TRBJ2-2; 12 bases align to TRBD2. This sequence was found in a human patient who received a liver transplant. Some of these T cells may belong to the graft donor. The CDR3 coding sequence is TGTGCCAGCGGGGTACTAGCGGGAGGAGGGGAGCTGTTTTTT. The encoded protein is CASGVLAGGGELFF.